The 32 T cell receptor beta chains below were found in one sample sequenced in a study of T cells after yellow fever vaccination. One entry per CDR3 protein, called by TCRdb with MiXCR from the 5' RACE reads. The table has 620,000 or so distinct CDR3 sequences, around an eighth seen once. The source material was PBMCs, sampled on the day of the yellow fever booster vaccination. Receptor source: a man between 25 and 39 years old who received the YFV17D yellow fever vaccine.

As DNA, the CDR3 is TGTGCCAGCAGCTTGCGCGGGGGATTTTACAATGAGCAGTTCTTC. Protein product: CASSLRGGFYNEQFF. The chain is built from TRBV7-9 and TRBJ2-1, with 7 bases lining up with TRBD2. After removal of 3 bases from V and 4 bases from J, the junction contained 6 bases not matched to a gene. Germline assignment: CDR1 SEHNR and CDR2 FQNEAQ (reference sequence). The CDR3 totals 15 residues.

The J gene is TRBJ2-3, the V gene TRBV10-2; 9 nucleotides agree with TRBD2. Germline V gives CDR1 WSHSY, CDR2 SAAADI. Trimming took 7 bases from V and 1 from J; bases not matched to a gene: 12. This CDR3 is 17 amino acids long. CDR3 region: CASTPGRKREGTDTQYF. The DNA of the CDR3 is TGCGCCAGCACCCCCGGGAGGAAGCGGGAGGGCACAGATACGCAGTATTTT.

This clonotype showed up just a few times. This rearrangement joins TRBV12-3 or TRBV12-4 to TRBJ2-3; D is perhaps TRBD2 (7 bases). V lost 3 bases, J lost 8 bases, and 12 bases lay in between. CDR3 length: 13 amino acids. The CDR3 region has the DNA TGTGCCAGCAGTTTGAGGGGGGGAGGTACGCAGTATTTT. It encodes CASSLRGGGTQYF.

Only a few counts were recorded for this clonotype. The gene calls are TRBV29-1 and TRBJ2-7, with 8 bases matching TRBD2. Per the germline V gene, CDR1 is SQVTM and CDR2 is ANQGSEA. Trimming removed 5 bases from V and 3 bases from J; junction bases left unmatched: 6. This CDR3 has 13 amino acids. The CDR3 loop is CSVRGTSGYEQYF. The CDR3 DNA sequence: TGCAGCGTTCGAGGTACTAGCGGCTACGAGCAGTACTTC.

This clonotype turned up a few times. The chain carries TRBV20-1 and TRBJ2-2; no firm D call. CDR1 and CDR2 (germline): DFQATT, SNEGSKA (reference sequence). V lost 5 bases and J 0 bases, leaving 10 bases between the germline ends. CDR3 length equals 14 residues. DNA for the CDR3: TGCAGTGCTCCTAGGGCCTCGAACACCGGGGAGCTGTTTTTT. Protein: CSAPRASNTGELFF.

This clonotype was seen a handful of times. The chain combines TRBV6-2 or TRBV6-3 with TRBJ2-3, with D perhaps TRBD2 (5 bases). Trimming cost V 6 bases and J 3 bases, with 13 bases left between them. From germline, CDR1 is MNHEY and CDR2 SVGEGT. This CDR3 region has 14 residues. The CDR3 protein is CASSSYTRTDTQYF. The CDR3 region has the DNA TGTGCCAGCAGCAGCTACACTAGAACAGATACGCAGTATTTT.

This chain uses TRBV5-4 with TRBJ2-7, with 9 bases aligning to TRBD1. This CDR3 is 16 amino acids long. The V gene end was trimmed by 0 bases and the J gene end by 5 bases; junction bases not matched to a gene: 9. The germline CDR1 and CDR2 sequences are SGHNT and YYREEE (reference sequence). CDR3 in DNA: TGTGCCAGCAGCTTGGCCCCGGGACAGGGTACGGACGAGCAGTACTTC. The encoded protein is CASSLAPGQGTDEQYF.

J is TRBJ2-3 and V is TRBV5-4; weak D call: TRBD2 (6 bases). This CDR3 is 14 amino acids long. CDR1 SGHNT and CDR2 YYREEE come from the germline V gene (reference sequence). V was shortened by 0 bases and J by 4 bases, with 9 bases between the two germline ends. The CDR3 region is CASSLAGEADTQYF. CDR3 bases: TGTGCCAGCAGCTTGGCGGGAGAGGCAGATACGCAGTATTTT. Full variable domain (outside the CDR3, taken from reference TRBV5-4 and TRBJ2-3): ETGVTQSPTHLIKTRGQQVTLRCSSQSGHNTVSWYQQALGQGPQFIFQYYREEENGRGNFPPRFSGLQFPNYSSELNVNALELDDSALYLCASSLAGEADTQYFGPGTRLTVL.

The chain has TRBV6-5 and TRBJ2-1; TRBD1 or TRBD2 may be the D gene (6 bases each). Per germline, CDR1 MNHEY and CDR2 SVGAGI. V lost 0 bases, J lost 6 bases, and 9 bases lay in between. The CDR3 is made up of 14 amino acids. CDR3 nucleotide sequence: TGTGCCAGCAGTTACTCTGGGGGGCCCAATGAGCAGTTCTTC. Residues: CASSYSGGPNEQFF.

V and J are TRBV7-9 and TRBJ1-2; the D is unclear. The CDR3 sequence is 16 residues long. In germline, CDR1 is SEHNR, CDR2 FQNEAQ (reference sequence). Trimming took off 5 bases at V and 6 bases at J, with 22 bases between the two ends. CDR3 nucleotide sequence: TGTGCCAGCAGCAAACAGACACCCCGCAGGTCGGATGGCTACACCTTC. It codes for CASSKQTPRRSDGYTF.

This clonotype was recorded a few times. This chain joins TRBV19 and TRBJ2-1; 7 bases fit TRBD1. V was clipped by 5 bases and J by 11 bases; unmatched bases: 9. CDR3 length: 13 amino acids. Looked up from germline, CDR1 is LNHDA and CDR2 is SQIVND (reference sequence). The CDR3 DNA reads TGTGCCAGTAGTGATACCGGACAGGAAAAGCAGTTCTTC. It is translated as CASSDTGQEKQFF.

The chain couples TRBV6-2 or TRBV6-3 to TRBJ2-1; TRBD2 is a possible D gene (6 bases). V lost 7 bases to trimming and J lost 7 bases, with 20 bases between them. Germline CDR1 and CDR2: MNHEY and SVGEGT. The CDR3 loop spans 15 amino acids. CDR3 sequence: CASMPSVVVLNEQFF. The CDR3 DNA sequence: TGTGCCAGCATGCCTAGCGTTGTGGTTTTAAATGAGCAGTTCTTC.

The V call is TRBV30, the J call TRBJ2-6; D unclear. V was shortened by 4 bases and J by 0 bases, with 10 bases between the two germline ends. CDR1 and CDR2 from the germline V gene are GTSNPN and SVGIG (reference sequence). The CDR3 extends over 15 amino acids. The CDR3 is CAWTLVSSGANVLTF. The CDR3 nucleotides read TGTGCCTGGACCCTGGTATCCTCTGGGGCCAACGTCCTGACTTTC.

The chain carries TRBV14 and TRBJ2-1, with D unresolved. Germline V gene sequence: CDR1 SGHDN, CDR2 FVKESK. Trimming pared 0 bases from V and 5 bases from J, leaving 8 bases between. The CDR3 length is 14 residues. Here the CDR3 reads CASSQDTSHNEQFF. The CDR3, as DNA: TGTGCCAGCAGCCAAGATACCAGTCACAATGAGCAGTTCTTC. The full variable domain, its missing parts supplied by reference TRBV14 and TRBJ2-1, is EAGVTQFPSHSVIEKGQTVTLRCDPISGHDNLYWYRRVMGKEIKFLLHFVKESKQDESGMPNNRFLAERTGGTYSTLKVQPAELEDSGVYFCASSQDTSHNEQFFGPGTRLTVL.

This clonotype was recorded a few times. This rearrangement joins TRBV23-1 to TRBJ2-3; D is possibly TRBD1 (5 bases). TRBV23-1 is an ORF; its function is uncertain. V lost 6 bases and J 4 bases, leaving 14 bases between the germline ends. The CDR3 totals 14 residues. This CDR3 is CASSSRAGPDTQYF. CDR3 sequence (DNA): TGCGCCAGCAGCTCACGGGCAGGGCCAGATACGCAGTATTTT.

The chain carries TRBV12-3 or TRBV12-4 and TRBJ1-4, with 9 bases aligning to TRBD1. The CDR3 extends over 15 amino acids. V dropped 6 bases and J dropped 8; count of bases not matched to a gene: 10. The CDR3 loop reads CASSEDRGFREKLFF. In DNA, the CDR3 is TGTGCCAGCAGCGAGGACAGGGGTTTTAGGGAAAAACTGTTTTTT.

Only a few counts were recorded for this clonotype. J is TRBJ2-5 and V is TRBV7-2; D unresolved. V was cut by 1 base and J by 5 bases, with 14 bases left in between. The CDR3 has 15 amino acids. CDR1 and CDR2 (germline): SGHTA, FQGNSA. The CDR3 DNA follows: TGTGCCAGCAGCTTAGTGAGGCTAGGAAGGGAGACCCAGTACTTC. As protein: CASSLVRLGRETQYF.

This chain links TRBV5-1 with TRBJ1-2; 9 bases are shared with TRBD1. Germline lookup yields CDR1 SGHRS and CDR2 YFSETQ. This CDR3 spans 11 amino acids. Unmatched junction bases numbered 3, after V lost 4 bases and J lost 11 bases. This CDR3 reads CASSLQGAYTF. Written as DNA, the CDR3 is TGCGCCAGCAGCCTACAGGGGGCTTACACCTTC.

The CDR3 protein is CASSKRAGTNTEAFF. As DNA, the CDR3 is TGTGCCAGCAGCAAAAGGGCGGGGACGAACACTGAAGCTTTCTTT. V gene TRBV21-1 combines with J gene TRBJ1-1; the table names TRBD1, a call not compared with the DNA. TRBV21-1 represents a pseudogene. The CDR3 runs 15 residues.

V and J are TRBV20-1 and TRBJ2-1; TRBD2 matches 8 bases. Trimming removed 6 bases from V and 9 bases from J; junction bases left unmatched: 7. Germline V CDR1 and CDR2: DFQATT, SNEGSKA (reference sequence). CDR3 length: 12 residues. CDR3 residues: CSAKPLAGEQFF. As DNA, the CDR3 is TGCAGTGCCAAACCTCTAGCGGGTGAGCAGTTCTTC.

The CDR3 is CASSQDLTGVGQPQHF. DNA for the CDR3: TGTGCCAGCAGCCAGGACCTGACAGGGGTCGGTCAGCCCCAGCATTTT. This chain joins TRBV4-2 and TRBJ1-5; the match to TRBD1 covers 8 bases. This CDR3 has 16 residues. Germline CDR1 LGHNA, CDR2 YNFKEQ. The junction had 10 bases not matched to a gene; V was cut back by 3 bases and J by 6 bases.

This chain links TRBV3-1 with TRBJ2-1; D is undetermined. Trimming removed 2 bases at V and 8 bases at J, with 16 bases between. CDR1 and CDR2 from the germline V gene are LGHDT and YNNKEL (reference sequence). The CDR3 runs to 15 residues. The CDR3 loop reads CASSQMRHTADEQFF. The DNA of the CDR3 is TGTGCCAGCAGCCAAATGAGGCATACAGCCGATGAGCAGTTCTTC.

V is TRBV27 and J is TRBJ2-2; 13 bases agree with TRBD2. The CDR3 is made up of 17 amino acids. The trim removed 9 bases at V and 5 bases at J, leaving 12 bases unmatched. Germline-derived CDR1 and CDR2 are MNHEY and SMNVEV (reference sequence). The CDR3 DNA reads as TGTGCCAGTTTCCCCCTTCGACTAGCGGGAGGTACCGGGGAGCTGTTTTTT. Its translation is CASFPLRLAGGTGELFF.

This clonotype was detected a few times. The gene calls are TRBV12-3 or TRBV12-4 and TRBJ2-7; 12 bases agree with TRBD2. The V and J ends lost 4 bases and 12 bases, in that order; junction bases with no gene match: 7. CDR3 length: 13 residues. The CDR3 bases are TGTGCCAGCAGTTCCCGACTAGCGGGAGCGGTGTACTTC. Residues: CASSSRLAGAVYF.

Many counts were recorded for this clonotype. This rearrangement joins TRBV4-3 to TRBJ2-7, with D perhaps given as TRBD1 or TRBD2 (5 bases each). The CDR3 runs to 15 residues. The germline CDR1 and CDR2 sequences are LGHNA and YSLEER. The V and J ends lost 4 bases and 6 bases respectively, with 19 bases between them. CDR3 amino acids: CASSLHPRGEGEQYF. The CDR3 nucleotides are TGCGCCAGCAGCCTACACCCGAGGGGAGAAGGCGAGCAGTACTTC.

This clonotype appeared a few times. This chain connects TRBV20-1 to TRBJ2-1, with 13 bases lining up with TRBD2. The CDR3 covers 18 residues. Germline CDR1 DFQATT, CDR2 SNEGSKA (reference sequence). V dropped 5 bases and J dropped 4; count of bases not matched to a gene: 14. The CDR3 DNA follows: TGCAGTGCTGCCGGGACTAGCGGGAAGGGGGGCTCTTACAATGAGCAGTTCTTC. This translates into CSAAGTSGKGGSYNEQFF.

This clonotype was counted a few times. The chain carries TRBV24-1 and TRBJ2-5, with 7 bases identical to TRBD1. The CDR3 runs 15 residues. Germline CDR1 and CDR2: KGHDR and SFDVKD. With V trimmed by 3 bases and J by 2 bases, 5 bases remained unmatched. This CDR3 is CATSDPGTVQETQYF. In nucleotides, the CDR3 is TGTGCCACCAGTGATCCAGGGACAGTTCAAGAGACCCAGTACTTC.

This clonotype has a handful of counts. This chain links TRBV24-1 with TRBJ1-1; TRBD1 is a possible D gene (5 bases). The CDR3 totals 13 residues. Trimming shortened V by 4 bases and J by 5 bases, and 10 bases separated the two germline ends. Germline loops: CDR1 KGHDR, CDR2 SFDVKD. The CDR3 sequence: CATSEGGTTEAFF. In DNA form, the CDR3 reads TGTGCCACCAGTGAGGGCGGGACGACTGAAGCTTTCTTT.

CDR3 amino acids: CASSISTGAMNTEAFF. CDR3 in DNA: TGTGCCAGTAGTATCTCAACAGGGGCCATGAACACTGAAGCTTTCTTT. The chain couples TRBV19 to TRBJ1-1, with 7 bases fitting TRBD1. The CDR3 consists of 16 residues. Germline loops: CDR1 LNHDA, CDR2 SQIVND (reference sequence). With 3 bases clipped from V and 0 bases from J, the junction kept 7 bases outside the gene matches. Combining the CDR3 with reference TRBV19 and TRBJ1-1 gives the whole variable domain DGGITQSPKYLFRKEGQNVTLSCEQNLNHDAMYWYRQDPGQGLRLIYYSQIVNDFQKGDIAEGYSVSREKKESFPLTVTSAQKNPTAFYLCASSISTGAMNTEAFFGQGTRLTVV.

This clonotype has ten or more counts. The rearrangement links TRBV7-2 to TRBJ2-3; D is unclear. V lost 6 bases to trimming and J lost 5 bases, with 15 bases between them. CDR3 length: 14 amino acids. The germline V gene has CDR1 SGHTA and CDR2 FQGNSA. The chain's CDR3 is CASSPGPPGDTQYF. CDR3 bases: TGTGCCAGCAGTCCCGGCCCCCCCGGAGATACGCAGTATTTT.

Many counts were recorded for this clonotype. The chain has TRBV4-3 and TRBJ1-3; no clear D gene. Looked up from germline, CDR1 is LGHNA and CDR2 is YSLEER. This CDR3 contains 15 residues. The V and J ends lost 1 base and 0 bases respectively, with 7 bases between them. Here the CDR3 reads CASSQAWVSGNTIYF. The CDR3 DNA reads as TGCGCCAGCAGCCAAGCGTGGGTCTCTGGAAACACCATATATTTT.

V usage is TRBV7-2 and J usage is TRBJ2-3; D gene ambiguous. The CDR3 contains 12 residues. The V gene's germline CDR1 is SGHTA and CDR2 FQGNSA. Trimming removed 7 bases at V and 4 bases at J, with 9 bases between. The DNA for the CDR3 is TGTGCCAGCACCCGGTTGGCAGATACGCAGTATTTT. It specifies CASTRLADTQYF.